This entry features one TCR beta chain sequence. This entry comes from a study of T-cell reconstitution after alpha-beta-depleted transplantation in children. Trimming cost V 0 bases and J 2 bases, with 12 bases left between them. The CDR3 totals 15 residues. CDR1 SGDLS and CDR2 YYNGEE come from the germline V gene. Using unique molecular identifiers, the investigators prepared the TCRbeta library. One entry per CDR3 protein results from TCRdb running MiXCR on the PCR reads. The repertoire consists of roughly 500,000 distinct CDR3 sequences, with over 25% occurring once and the leading ten covering approximately 2.3%.

The sequence derives from a human donor who donated a stem cell graft to a child with aplastic anemia. This specimen was PBMCs from the stem cell graft donor, taken from the stem cell graft. The chain carries TRBV9 and TRBJ2-7; TRBD2 might be the D (6 bases). The CDR3 sequence: CASSVGASAAYEQYF. The CDR3 nucleotides read TGTGCCAGCAGCGTAGGGGCTAGCGCCGCCTACGAGCAGTACTTC.